The entry below describes one T cell receptor beta chain. There are a few counts of this clonotype. Its specific antigen is unknown. Base qualities are not recorded, but no much larger clone differs from it by a single base. These data belong to a study of T cell repertoires in cytomegalovirus infection (dated by TCRdb to between 2019 and 2020). Notes on the research overall: Donor HLA type was relevant to the analysis, as public TCR beta signatures indicated carriage of CMV infection together with the matching HLA type. Overall study results and their limits: In the ex vivo response, HLA-C-restricted CMV-specific TCR beta clonotypes were dominant, and in two of eight donors the single most frequent clonotype came from this HLA-C-restricted group. Cumulative frequency of public TCR beta family members discriminated carriers of CMV infection plus the relevant HLA type in this cohort and an independent roughly 330-donor cohort.

TCRdb names Illumina HiSeq 1500 as the instrument used. The public reads were quality trimmed at Q25 with fastp and then assembled into clones with MiXCR by TCRdb, keeping productive beta chains. Each record represents a unique CDR3 protein, reported with the most common genes and DNA among its rows. Within this sample are over 450,000 distinct CDR3 sequences, with approximately 11% of them counted one time only. The leading ten clones occupy approximately 10% of the sample. The germline V gene provides CDR1 SGDLS and CDR2 YYNGEE. V lost 0 bases and J lost 6 bases; the stretch between them is 12 bases long. The CDR3 starts with the cysteine, ends with the phenylalanine, and has 15 residues. CDR3 DNA only is kept here, 45 bases in frame from base 1.

The clonotype originates from a human donor in good health (CMV status not recorded). Some clones in this sample may be carry-over from other donors' samples. The source material was PBMCs. The chain links TRBV9 with TRBJ2-2; the D gene cannot be resolved beyond TRBD1 or TRBD2, each matching 7 bases. The CDR3 loop reads CASSVAGGRAGELFF. The DNA is as follows: TGTGCCAGCAGCGTAGCAGGGGGGAGGGCCGGGGAGCTGTTTTTT.